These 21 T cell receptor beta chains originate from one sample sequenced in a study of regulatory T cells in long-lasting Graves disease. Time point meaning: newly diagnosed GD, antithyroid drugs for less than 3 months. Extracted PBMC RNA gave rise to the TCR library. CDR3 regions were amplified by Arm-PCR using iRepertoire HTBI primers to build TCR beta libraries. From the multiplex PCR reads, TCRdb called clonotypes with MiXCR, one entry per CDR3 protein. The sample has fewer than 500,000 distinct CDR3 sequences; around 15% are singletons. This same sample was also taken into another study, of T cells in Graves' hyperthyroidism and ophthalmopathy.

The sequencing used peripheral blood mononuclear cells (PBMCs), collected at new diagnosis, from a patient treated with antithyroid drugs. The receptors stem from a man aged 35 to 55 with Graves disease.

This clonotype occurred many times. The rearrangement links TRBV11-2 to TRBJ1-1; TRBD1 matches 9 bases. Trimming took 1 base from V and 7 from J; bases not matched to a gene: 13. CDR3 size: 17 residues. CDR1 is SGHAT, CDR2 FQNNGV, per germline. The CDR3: CASSLVGRGTGRIEAFF. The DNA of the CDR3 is TGTGCCAGCAGCTTAGTCGGGAGGGGGACAGGGAGGATTGAAGCTTTCTTT.

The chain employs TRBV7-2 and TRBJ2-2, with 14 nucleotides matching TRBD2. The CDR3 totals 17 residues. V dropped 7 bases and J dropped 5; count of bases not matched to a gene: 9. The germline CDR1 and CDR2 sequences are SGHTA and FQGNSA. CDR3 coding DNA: TGTGCCAGCACCGGCGGACTAGCGGGAGGAAGGACCGGGGAGCTGTTTTTT. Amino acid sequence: CASTGGLAGGRTGELFF.

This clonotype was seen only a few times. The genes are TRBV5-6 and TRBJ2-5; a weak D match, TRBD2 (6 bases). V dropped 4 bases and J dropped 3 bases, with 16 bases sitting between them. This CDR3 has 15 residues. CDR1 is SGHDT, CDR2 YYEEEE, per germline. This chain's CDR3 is CASSTGLIKKETQYF. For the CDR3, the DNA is TGTGCCAGCAGCACGGGACTCATAAAAAAAGAGACCCAGTACTTC.

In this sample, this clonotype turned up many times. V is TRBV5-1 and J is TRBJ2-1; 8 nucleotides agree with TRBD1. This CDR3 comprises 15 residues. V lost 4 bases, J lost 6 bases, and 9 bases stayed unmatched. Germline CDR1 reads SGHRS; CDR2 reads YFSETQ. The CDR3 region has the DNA TGCGCCAGCAGCCCATTCCAGACAGGGGCCAATGAGCAGTTCTTC. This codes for CASSPFQTGANEQFF.

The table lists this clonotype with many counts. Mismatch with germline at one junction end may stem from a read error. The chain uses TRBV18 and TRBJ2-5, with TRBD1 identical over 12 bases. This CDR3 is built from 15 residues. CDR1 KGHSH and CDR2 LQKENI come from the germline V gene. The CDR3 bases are TGCGCCAGCAGCCCCGGGACAGGGGGCGCGAAGACCCAGTACTTC. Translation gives CASSPGTGGAKTQYF.

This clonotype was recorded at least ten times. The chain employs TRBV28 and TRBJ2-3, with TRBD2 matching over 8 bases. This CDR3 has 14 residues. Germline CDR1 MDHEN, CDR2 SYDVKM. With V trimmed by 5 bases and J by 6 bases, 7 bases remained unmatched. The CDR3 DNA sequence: TGTGCCAGCAGTATAGCGGGATGGGGTGATACGCAGTATTTT. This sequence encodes CASSIAGWGDTQYF. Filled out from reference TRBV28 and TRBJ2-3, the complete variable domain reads DVKVTQSSRYLVKRTGEKVFLECVQDMDHENMFWYRQDPGLGLRLIYFSYDVKMKEKGDIPEGYSVSREKKERFSLILESASTNQTSMYLCASSIAGWGDTQYFGPGTRLTVL.

The CDR3 DNA reads TGCAGCGTAAGTCGGGGGCAGGATCAGCCCCAGCATTTT. It translates to CSVSRGQDQPQHF. This chain joins TRBV29-1 and TRBJ1-5, with D perhaps matching TRBD1 (6 bases). The ends were cut back, 6 bases at V and 5 bases at J, with 14 bases in the middle. The V gene's germline CDR1 is SQVTM and CDR2 ANQGSEA. The CDR3 covers 13 residues.

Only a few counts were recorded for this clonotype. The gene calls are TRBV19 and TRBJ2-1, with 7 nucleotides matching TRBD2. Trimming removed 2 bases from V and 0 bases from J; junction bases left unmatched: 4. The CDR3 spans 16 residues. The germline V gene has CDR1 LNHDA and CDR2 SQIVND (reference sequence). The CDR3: CASSIWVAGSYNEQFF. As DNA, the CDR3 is TGTGCCAGTAGTATATGGGTAGCGGGCTCCTACAATGAGCAGTTCTTC.

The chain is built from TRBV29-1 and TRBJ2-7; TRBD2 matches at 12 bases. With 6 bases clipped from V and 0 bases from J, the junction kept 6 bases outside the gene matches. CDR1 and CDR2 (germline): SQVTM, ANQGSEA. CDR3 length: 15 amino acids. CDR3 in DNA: TGCAGCGTAGAGACTAGCGGGAGTCCCTCCTACGAGCAGTACTTC. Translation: CSVETSGSPSYEQYF.

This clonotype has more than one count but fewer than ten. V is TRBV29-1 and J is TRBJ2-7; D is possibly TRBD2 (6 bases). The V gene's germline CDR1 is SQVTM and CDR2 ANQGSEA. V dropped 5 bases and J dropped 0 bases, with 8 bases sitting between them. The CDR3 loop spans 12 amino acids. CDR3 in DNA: TGCAGCGTTCTGCGGGACTCCTACGAGCAGTACTTC. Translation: CSVLRDSYEQYF.

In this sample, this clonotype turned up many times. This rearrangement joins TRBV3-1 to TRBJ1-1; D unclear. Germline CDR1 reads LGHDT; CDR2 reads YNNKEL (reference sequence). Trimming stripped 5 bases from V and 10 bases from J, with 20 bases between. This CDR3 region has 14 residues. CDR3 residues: CASSSYRGSEGAFF. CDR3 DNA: TGTGCCAGCAGCTCCTACCGAGGGAGCGAAGGAGCTTTCTTT.

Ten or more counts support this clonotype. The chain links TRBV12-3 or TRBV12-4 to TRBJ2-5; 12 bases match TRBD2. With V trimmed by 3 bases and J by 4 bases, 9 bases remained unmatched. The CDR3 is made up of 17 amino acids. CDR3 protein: CASSFRASGRAAETQYF. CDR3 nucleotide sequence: TGTGCCAGCAGTTTTCGGGCTAGCGGGAGGGCCGCAGAGACCCAGTACTTC.

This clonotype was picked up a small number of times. The CDR3 region is CASSQEEGAEGGTATGELFF. CDR3 in DNA: TGTGCCAGCAGCCAAGAAGAAGGAGCTGAGGGAGGGACAGCGACCGGGGAGCTGTTTTTT. This chain links TRBV3-1 with TRBJ2-2, with D perhaps matching TRBD1 or TRBD2 (7 bases each). The germline CDR1 and CDR2 sequences are LGHDT and YNNKEL (reference sequence). V was shortened by 0 bases and J by 5 bases, with 25 bases between the two germline ends. CDR3 size: 20 residues.

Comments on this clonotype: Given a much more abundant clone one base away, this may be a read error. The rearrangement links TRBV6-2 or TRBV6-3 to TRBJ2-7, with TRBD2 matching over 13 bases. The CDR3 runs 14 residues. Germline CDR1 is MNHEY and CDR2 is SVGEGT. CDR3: CASWGLAGSYERYF. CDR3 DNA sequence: TGTGCCAGCTGGGGACTAGCGGGATCCTACGAGCGGTACTTC.

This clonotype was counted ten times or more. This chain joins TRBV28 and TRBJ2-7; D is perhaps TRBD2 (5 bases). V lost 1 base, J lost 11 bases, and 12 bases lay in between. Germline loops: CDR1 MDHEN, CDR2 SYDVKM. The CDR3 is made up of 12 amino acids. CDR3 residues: CASSLFPGREYF. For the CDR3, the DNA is TGTGCCAGCAGTTTATTCCCCGGGCGGGAGTACTTC.

The CDR3 DNA follows: TGCGCCAGCAGGGCCAGCTTCGGGCGGGGAACTGAAGCTTTCTTT. It translates to CASRASFGRGTEAFF. The chain has TRBV5-1 and TRBJ1-1; D not resolved. CDR3 length equals 15 residues. Trimming shortened V by 5 bases and J by 5 bases, and 19 bases separated the two germline ends. CDR1 is SGHRS, CDR2 YFSETQ, per germline.

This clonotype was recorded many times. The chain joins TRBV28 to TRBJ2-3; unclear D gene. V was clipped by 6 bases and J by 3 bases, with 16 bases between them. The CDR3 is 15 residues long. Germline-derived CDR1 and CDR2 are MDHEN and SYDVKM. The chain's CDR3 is CASSYTPLVTDTQYF. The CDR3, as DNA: TGTGCCAGCAGCTACACTCCTCTAGTGACAGATACGCAGTATTTT.

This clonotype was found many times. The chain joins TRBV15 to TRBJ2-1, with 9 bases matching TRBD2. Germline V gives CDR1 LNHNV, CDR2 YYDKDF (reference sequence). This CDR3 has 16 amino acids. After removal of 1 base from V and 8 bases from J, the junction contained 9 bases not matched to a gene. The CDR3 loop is CATSRAGLAPGHEQFF. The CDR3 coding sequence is TGTGCCACCAGCAGAGCCGGACTAGCGCCCGGGCATGAGCAGTTCTTC.

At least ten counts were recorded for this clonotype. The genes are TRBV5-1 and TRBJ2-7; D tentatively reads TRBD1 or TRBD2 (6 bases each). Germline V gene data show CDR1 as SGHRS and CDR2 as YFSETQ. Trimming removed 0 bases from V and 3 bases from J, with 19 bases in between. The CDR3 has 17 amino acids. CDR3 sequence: CASSLAGSGAALYEQYF. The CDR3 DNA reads TGCGCCAGCAGCTTGGCCGGGTCGGGGGCGGCCCTCTACGAGCAGTACTTC.

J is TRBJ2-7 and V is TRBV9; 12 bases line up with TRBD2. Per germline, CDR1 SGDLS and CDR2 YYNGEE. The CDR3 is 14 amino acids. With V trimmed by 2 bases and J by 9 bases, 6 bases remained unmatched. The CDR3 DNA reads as TGTGCCAGCAGCGTTCTAGCGGGAGGGTCCCGGCAGTACTTC. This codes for CASSVLAGGSRQYF.

DNA for the CDR3: TGTGCCAGTAGTATAGGGACAGGGTCCACTGAAGCTTTCTTT. It is translated as CASSIGTGSTEAFF. The chain is built from TRBV19 and TRBJ1-1; 8 nucleotides agree with TRBD1. After removal of 1 base from V and 4 bases from J, the junction contained 2 bases not matched to a gene. The CDR3 length is 14 residues. In germline, CDR1 is LNHDA, CDR2 SQIVND (reference sequence).